This T cell receptor (beta chain) was sequenced for a study of T cells after yellow fever vaccination. This clonotype was observed a few times. One entry per CDR3 protein results from TCRdb running MiXCR on the 5' RACE reads. The profile covers over 65,000 distinct CDR3 sequences, with about an eighth appearing a single time and under 30% taken by the ten largest. This CDR3 spans 14 amino acids. Germline CDR1 and CDR2: DFQATT and SNEGSKA (reference sequence). V trimming: 4 bases; J trimming: 15 bases; junction bases outside the gene matches: 9. The input for sequencing was CD8+ T cells not binding an NS4B(214-222) dextramer, sorted from PBMCs, taken approximately 22 days after the first yellow fever vaccination. The chain uses TRBV20-1 and TRBJ2-1, with 16 bases aligning to TRBD2. This sequence was found in a man aged 18 to 30 who received the YFV17D yellow fever vaccine. In DNA form, the CDR3 reads TGCAGTGCTACCGGGACTAGCGGGGGGGCCAAGCCGTTCTTC. It codes for CSATGTSGGAKPFF.